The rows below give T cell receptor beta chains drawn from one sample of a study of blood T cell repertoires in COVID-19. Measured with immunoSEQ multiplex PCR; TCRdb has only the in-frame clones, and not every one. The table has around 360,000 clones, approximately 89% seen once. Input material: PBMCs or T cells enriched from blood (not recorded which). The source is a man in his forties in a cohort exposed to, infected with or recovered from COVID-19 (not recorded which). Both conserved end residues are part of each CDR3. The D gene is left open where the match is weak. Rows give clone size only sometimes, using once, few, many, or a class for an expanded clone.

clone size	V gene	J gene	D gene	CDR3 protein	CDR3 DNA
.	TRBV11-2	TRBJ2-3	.	CASSPQGDTQYF	TGTGCCAGCAGCCCGCAGGGCGATACGCAGTATTTT
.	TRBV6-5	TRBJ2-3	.	CASSPLVAGADTQYF	TGTGCCAGCAGTCCACTAGTTGCGGGCGCAGATACGCAGTATTTT
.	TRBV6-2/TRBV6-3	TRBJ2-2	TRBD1	CASSRTGVTGELFF	TGTGCCAGCAGCCGGACAGGGGTTACCGGGGAGCTGTTTTTT
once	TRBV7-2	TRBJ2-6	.	CASSSGGSGANVLTF	TGTGCCAGCAGCTCCGGGGGCTCTGGGGCCAACGTCCTGACTTTC
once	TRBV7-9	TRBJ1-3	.	CASSLQAIDTIYF	TGTGCCAGCAGCTTGCAGGCTATAGACACCATATATTTT
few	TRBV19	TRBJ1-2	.	CASSPRTETNYGYTF	TGTGCCAGTAGTCCCAGGACAGAGACTAACTATGGCTACACCTTC
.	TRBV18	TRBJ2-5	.	CASSPLDGGETQYF	TGTGCCAGCTCACCACTGGACGGGGGAGAGACCCAGTACTTC
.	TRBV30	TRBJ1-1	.	CAWSLSTRAFF	TGTGCCTGGAGTCTGTCCACCAGGGCTTTCTTT
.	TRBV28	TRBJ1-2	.	CASARVGYGYTF	TGTGCCAGCGCCAGGGTGGGGTATGGCTACACCTTC
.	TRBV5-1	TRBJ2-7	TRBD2	CASRSSGSSYEQYF	TGCGCCAGCAGGAGTAGCGGGAGCTCCTACGAGCAGTACTTC
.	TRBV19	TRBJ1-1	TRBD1	CASSIAGGLNTEAFF	TGTGCCAGTAGTATCGCAGGGGGATTGAACACTGAAGCTTTCTTT
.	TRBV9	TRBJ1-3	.	CASKRGNTIYF	TGTGCCAGCAAGAGAGGAAACACCATATATTTT
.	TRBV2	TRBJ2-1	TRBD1	CASSLLGRGLGNEQFF	TGTGCCAGCAGCCTGTTGGGCAGGGGGCTTGGAAATGAGCAGTTCTTC
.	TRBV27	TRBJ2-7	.	CASNRRDEQYF	TGTGCCAGCAATCGGAGAGACGAGCAGTACTTC
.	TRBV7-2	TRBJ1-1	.	CASSLELNTEAFF	TGTGCCAGCAGCTTAGAGCTGAACACTGAAGCTTTCTTT
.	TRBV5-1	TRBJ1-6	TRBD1	CASSLGDRGQGPLHF	TGCGCCAGCAGCTTGGGGGACAGGGGGCAAGGACCCCTCCACTTT
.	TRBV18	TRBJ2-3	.	CASSPRLILPGPGSLTDTQYF	TGTGCCAGCTCACCCAGACTTATCCTTCCCGGGCCAGGGTCCCTCACAGATACGCAGTATTTT
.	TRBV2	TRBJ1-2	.	CASSWDMGGYTF	TGTGCCAGCTCCTGGGACATGGGCGGCTACACCTTC
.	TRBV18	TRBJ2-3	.	CASSPRAKGGGTDTQYF	TGTGCCAGCTCACCACGCGCTAAGGGAGGGGGTACAGATACGCAGTATTTT
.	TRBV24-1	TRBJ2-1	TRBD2	CATSEVTSGLFNEQFF	TGTGCCACCAGTGAGGTCACTAGCGGATTGTTCAATGAGCAGTTCTTC
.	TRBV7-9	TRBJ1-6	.	CASSAGTLGNNSPLHF	TGTGCCAGCAGCGCCGGGACACTCGGGAATAATTCACCCCTCCACTTT
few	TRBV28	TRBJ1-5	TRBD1	CASSTDRQGGQPQHF	TGTGCCAGCAGTACCGATCGCCAGGGGGGTCAGCCCCAGCATTTT
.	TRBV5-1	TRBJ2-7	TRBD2	CASSLGLAGSSYEQYF	TGCGCCAGCAGCTTGGGGCTAGCGGGCAGCTCCTACGAGCAGTACTTC